This record concerns one T cell receptor beta chain sequence. No antigen is known for it. The CDR3 end is not reached by the read, which stops 3 residues before it; the germline J gene fills it in. The record originates from a study of T cell clonality in common variable immunodeficiency. Germline CDR1 is SGHNT and CDR2 is YENEEA. The CDR3 runs 14 residues. V dropped 10 bases and J dropped 4; count of bases not matched to a gene: 9. Findings and limits, study-wide: Common variable immunodeficiency TCR beta sequences reportedly had fewer deletions and N-nucleotide insertions. CVID subjects showed higher TCRbeta clonality than healthy controls. CVID patient heterogeneity limited repertoire-clinical complication correlations.

Control and CVID samples contributed equal amounts of genomic DNA. Profiled with immunoSEQ multiplex PCR; TCRdb holds only in-frame clones, not every one. The record shows approximately 20,000 clones for this sample, with no singletons present. Donors gave roughly 4.5 to 9 ml heparinized peripheral whole blood. The clonotype was recovered from a human donor with common variable immunodeficiency. The chain links TRBV11-3 to TRBJ2-2; the match to TRBD1 covers 7 bases. Material: peripheral blood mononuclear cells. CDR3 DNA (partial): TGTGCCACCAAGACAGGGACGGGCACCGGGGAG. Translating gives CATKTGTGTGE. Given in full, the CDR3 is CATKTGTGTGELFF. The full variable domain, with the rest looked up from reference TRBV11-3 and TRBJ2-2, is EAGVVQSPRYKIIEKKQPVAFWCNPISGHNTLYWYLQNLGQGPELLIRYENEEAVDDSQLPKDRFSAERLKGVDSTLKIQPAELGDSAVYLCATKTGTGTGELFFGEGSRLTVL.